A selection of T cell receptor beta chains follows, all from one sample in a study of naive and memory T cell subsets. TCRdb recomputed calls from the 5' RACE reads with MiXCR, one row per CDR3 protein. The sample consists of about 62,000 distinct CDR3 sequences, around 8% of them appearing once. Receptor source: a female donor in good health. The CDR3 runs from the conserved cysteine through the conserved F or W. The order of the fields is D gene, clone size, J gene, CDR3 length, V gene, CDR3 protein, CDR3 DNA. The D gene is left open where the match is weak. For some rows the clone size is stated as once, few or many, or as a class when expanded; others skip it.

>NA|few|TRBJ2-6|17|TRBV28
CASSLVGWGPGANVLTF
TGTGCCAGCAGTTTAGTGGGCTGGGGGCCTGGGGCCAACGTCCTGACTTTC
>NA|NA|TRBJ2-6|14|TRBV3-1
CASSQEGWANVLTF
TGTGCCAGCAGCCAAGAAGGTTGGGCCAACGTCCTGACTTTC
>TRBD1|few|TRBJ1-4|15|TRBV2
CASREQGAPNEKLFF
TGTGCCAGCAGAGAACAGGGGGCGCCGAATGAAAAACTGTTTTTT
>TRBD1|few|TRBJ2-1|16|TRBV6-2/TRBV6-3
CASLTGGRGSYNEQFF
TGTGCCAGCCTTACAGGGGGCAGAGGCTCCTACAATGAGCAGTTCTTC
>NA|many|TRBJ1-3|16|TRBV10-3
CAISANLGVPGNTIYF
TGTGCCATCAGTGCGAACTTGGGGGTCCCAGGAAACACCATATATTTT
>TRBD1|many|TRBJ1-6|15|TRBV6-6
CASSLDRVEGSPLHF
TGTGCCAGCAGCTTAGACAGGGTGGAAGGGTCACCCCTCCACTTT
>NA|NA|TRBJ2-2|14|TRBV28
CASMGTPNTGELFF
TGTGCCAGCATGGGGACACCGAACACCGGGGAGCTGTTTTTT
>TRBD2|few|TRBJ2-1|16|TRBV4-2
CASSPRTSGRFNEQFF
TGTGCCAGCAGCCCCCGGACTAGCGGGAGGTTTAATGAGCAGTTCTTC
>NA|many|TRBJ1-3|13|TRBV29-1
CSVLQGPGNTIYF
TGCAGCGTTCTGCAGGGCCCTGGAAACACCATATATTTT
>NA|few|TRBJ2-3|13|TRBV28
CASSLGLPDTQYF
TGTGCCAGCAGTTTGGGCCTGCCAGATACGCAGTATTTT